Listed below are T cell receptor beta chains from one sample, sequenced in a study of blood T cell repertoires in COVID-19. Libraries were prepared by immunoSEQ multiplex PCR; TCRdb keeps only in-frame clonotypes and omits some of them. The data hold about 200,000 clones, with about 83% observed a single time. Sequences were obtained from peripheral blood. The receptors were gathered from a woman between 50 and 59 years old with active or convalescent COVID-19. The CDR3 runs from the conserved cysteine through the conserved F or W. A D gene is named only where the DNA matches it firmly. A row's size may be missing; if present it is once, few, many or a size class.

D gene	clone size	V gene	J gene	CDR3 protein	CDR3 DNA
TRBD2	-	TRBV12-5	TRBJ2-1	CASGPSGRAIEQFF	TGTGCTAGTGGACCTAGCGGGAGGGCCATCGAGCAGTTCTTC
TRBD1	-	TRBV18	TRBJ2-5	CASSPIGQDETQYF	TGTGCCAGCTCACCAATTGGACAGGATGAGACCCAGTACTTC
-	-	TRBV30	TRBJ2-2	CAWSVARVNTGELFF	TGTGCCTGGAGTGTAGCCAGGGTGAACACCGGGGAGCTGTTTTTT
-	-	TRBV2	TRBJ1-1	CASSEREKTEAFF	TGTGCCAGCAGTGAGAGGGAGAAGACTGAAGCTTTCTTT
-	-	TRBV2	TRBJ1-2	CASGQAGDHYGYTF	TGTGCCAGCGGACAAGCGGGGGATCACTATGGCTACACCTTC
-	-	TRBV28	TRBJ1-6	CASSQLTAYNSPLHF	TGTGCCAGCAGTCAACTGACAGCCTATAATTCACCCCTCCACTTT
-	few	TRBV2	TRBJ2-1	CASSLTDPRGENEQFF	TGTGCCAGCAGCCTTACAGACCCCCGGGGTGAGAATGAGCAGTTCTTC
-	-	TRBV19	TRBJ1-1	CASSGRGGGSTEAFF	TGTGCCAGTAGTGGTAGGGGAGGTGGTAGCACTGAAGCTTTCTTT
TRBD2	-	TRBV4-1	TRBJ2-5	CASSPGGSGRARETQYF	TGCGCCAGCAGCCCGGGAGGTAGCGGGAGGGCCCGGGAGACCCAGTACTTC
TRBD2	-	TRBV5-1	TRBJ2-7	CASSLGTSGFYEQYF	TGCGCCAGCAGCTTGGGGACTAGCGGGTTTTACGAGCAGTACTTC
-	few	TRBV6-1	TRBJ1-2	CASSDGEHGPGYTF	TGTGCCAGCAGTGACGGGGAACACGGCCCTGGCTACACCTTC
TRBD2	-	TRBV29-1	TRBJ2-2	CSVPSGANTGELFF	TGCAGCGTGCCTAGCGGTGCGAACACCGGGGAGCTGTTTTTT
-	-	TRBV2	TRBJ1-5	CASRVLGAQGQPQHF	TGTGCCAGCAGGGTTTTGGGGGCGCAGGGGCAGCCCCAGCATTTT
TRBD2	-	TRBV5-4	TRBJ2-7	CASSLGPGGYEQYF	TGTGCCAGCAGCTTGGGGCCGGGGGGGTACGAGCAGTACTTC
-	-	TRBV28	TRBJ1-5	CASNMARVDQPQHF	TGTGCCAGCAACATGGCCAGGGTGGATCAGCCCCAGCATTTT
-	-	TRBV2	TRBJ1-5	CASSGLGGKSNQPQHF	TGTGCCAGCAGTGGACTGGGGGGAAAGAGCAATCAGCCCCAGCATTTT
-	-	TRBV10-2	TRBJ1-6	CASALSGITGVNSPLHF	TGCGCCAGCGCCTTATCGGGGATTACCGGGGTTAATTCACCCCTCCACTTT
TRBD1	-	TRBV18	TRBJ1-3	CASSPTGDGNTIYF	TGTGCCAGCTCACCGACAGGGGACGGAAACACCATATATTTT
-	-	TRBV3-1/TRBV3-2	TRBJ2-5	CASSPGGRGTQYF	TGTGCCAGCAGCCCAGGGGGGCGGGGGACCCAGTACTTC
TRBD1	-	TRBV12-5	TRBJ1-2	CASGLGYQGAGYGYTF	TGTGCTAGTGGTTTGGGGTACCAGGGGGCCGGCTATGGCTACACCTTC
-	-	TRBV11-2	TRBJ2-2	CASSLTGPGELFF	TGTGCCAGCAGCTTGACAGGTCCTGGGGAGCTGTTTTTT
TRBD1	-	TRBV10-3	TRBJ2-7	CAISAWTGYDEQYF	TGTGCCATCAGTGCTTGGACAGGGTATGACGAGCAGTACTTC
-	-	TRBV29-1	TRBJ1-6	CSVELGVSGSPLHF	TGCAGCGTTGAGTTAGGTGTATCGGGTTCACCCCTCCACTTT
-	-	TRBV25-1	TRBJ2-2	CASTATGGELFF	TGTGCCAGCACTGCTACGGGCGGGGAGCTGTTTTTT
-	-	TRBV28	TRBJ2-4	CASTRGGMVNIQYF	TGTGCCAGCACCCGCGGGGGCATGGTAAACATTCAGTACTTC
-	-	TRBV28	TRBJ1-2	CASSLSGYGYTF	TGTGCCAGCAGTTTGAGCGGGTATGGCTACACCTTC
-	-	TRBV19	TRBJ2-7	CASSTGTLSSYEQYF	TGTGCCAGTAGTACAGGGACTCTCAGCTCCTACGAGCAGTACTTC
-	-	TRBV9	TRBJ1-6	CASSSQAGWSPLHF	TGTGCCAGCAGCTCCCAAGCAGGGTGGTCACCCCTCCACTTT
TRBD1	-	TRBV7-3	TRBJ1-2	CASSSGQAYGYTF	TGTGCCAGCAGTTCAGGACAGGCCTATGGCTACACCTTC
TRBD2	few	TRBV6-5	TRBJ2-4	CASSSRGEGNIQYF	TGTGCCAGCAGTTCTAGAGGGGAGGGAAACATTCAGTACTTC
-	-	TRBV28	TRBJ2-3	CASIVGGRTDTQYF	TGTGCCAGCATCGTGGGGGGGCGCACAGATACGCAGTATTTT
-	-	TRBV10-2	TRBJ1-5	CASQTGGQPQHF	TGCGCCAGTCAGACAGGCGGGCAGCCCCAGCATTTT
TRBD1	once	TRBV5-6	TRBJ1-1	CASSSEGGVTEAFF	TGTGCCAGCAGCTCCGAAGGGGGCGTCACTGAAGCTTTCTTT
-	-	TRBV11-2	TRBJ2-1	CASSRKPYSSYNEQFF	TGTGCCAGCAGCCGAAAGCCCTACAGCTCCTACAATGAGCAGTTCTTC
-	few	TRBV6-1	TRBJ2-3	CASSEMEGTDTQYF	TGTGCCAGCAGTGAAATGGAGGGGACAGATACGCAGTATTTT
-	-	TRBV9	TRBJ1-6	CASSQSWGGNSPLHF	TGTGCCAGCAGCCAGTCTTGGGGGGGGAATTCACCCCTCCACTTT
TRBD1	-	TRBV3-1/TRBV3-2	TRBJ1-1	CASSFPGTGSFF	TGTGCCAGCAGCTTCCCCGGGACAGGCTCCTTCTTT
-	-	TRBV27	TRBJ2-1	CASRDLLGYNEQFF	TGTGCCAGCAGGGACTTATTGGGGTACAATGAGCAGTTCTTC
-	-	TRBV11-2	TRBJ2-1	CASSSQSGVADNEQFF	TGTGCCAGCAGCTCCCAATCGGGGGTGGCGGACAATGAGCAGTTCTTC
TRBD2	once	TRBV7-3	TRBJ2-7	CASSLRGPPAGVYEQYF	TGTGCCAGCAGCTTAAGGGGCCCCCCAGCGGGGGTTTACGAGCAGTACTTC
TRBD1	-	TRBV4-1	TRBJ2-7	CASSPGQLYEQYF	TGCGCCAGCAGCCCGGGACAGCTCTACGAGCAGTACTTC
-	-	TRBV5-1	TRBJ2-5	CASSFSGSEAQYF	TGCGCCAGCAGCTTTAGCGGCTCGGAGGCCCAGTACTTC